The 14 T cell receptor beta chains reported below all come from one sample, sequenced in a study of cytomegalovirus exposure and HLA in healthy donors. Clones were read by immunoSEQ multiplex PCR, and TCRdb kept only the in-frame ones, dropping some. The table records approximately 160,000 clones, just under 85% of them present only once. The sample was PBMCs. All receptors come from a man younger than 45 in good health and CMV-seropositive.

On this clone: Other DNA sequences in this sample translate to the same CDR3. The chain uses TRBV2 and TRBJ1-6, with TRBD1 matching 9 bases. This CDR3 has 15 residues. From germline, CDR1 is SNHLY and CDR2 FYNNEI. The junction had 6 bases not matched to a gene; V was cut back by 6 bases and J by 6 bases. CDR3 DNA: TGTGCCAGCAGAGACCTGACAGGGGGTAATTCACCCCTCCACTTT. The encoded protein is CASRDLTGGNSPLHF.

This sequence joins TRBV4-1 and TRBJ2-7; the match to TRBD1 covers 11 bases. The CDR3 has 16 amino acids. Per the germline V gene, CDR1 is MGHRA and CDR2 is YSYEKL. The V gene end was trimmed by 3 bases and the J gene end by 1 base; junction bases not matched to a gene: 5. The chain's CDR3 is CASSHRGQGASYEQYF. The CDR3 DNA sequence: TGCGCCAGCAGCCACCGAGGACAGGGGGCATCCTACGAGCAGTACTTC.

The J gene is TRBJ2-6, the V gene TRBV5-1, with a tentative D call TRBD1 (6 bases). Germline-derived CDR1 and CDR2 are SGHRS and YFSETQ. Trimming left V 8 bases short and J 0 bases short, with 12 bases between. The CDR3 is 15 residues long. CDR3 nucleotide sequence: TGCGCCAGTCAAAACAGGGACTCTGGGGCCAACGTCCTGACTTTC. This gives the protein CASQNRDSGANVLTF. The complete variable domain, with remaining parts taken from reference TRBV5-1 and TRBJ2-6, reads KAGVTQTPRYLIKTRGQQVTLSCSPISGHRSVSWYQQTPGQGLQFLFEYFSETQRNKGNFPGRFSGRQFSNSRSEMNVSTLELGDSALYLCASQNRDSGANVLTFGAGSRLTVL.

V gene TRBV4-2 combines with J gene TRBJ2-7; 9 bases align to TRBD2. Germline values: CDR1 LGHNA, CDR2 YNFKEQ. The J segment lost 4 bases and the V segment lost 1 base, leaving 8 bases of the junction unmatched. The CDR3 consists of 16 residues. The CDR3 sequence is CASSQGMAGGEYEQYF. The CDR3 DNA follows: TGTGCCAGCAGCCAAGGGATGGCGGGGGGGGAATACGAGCAGTACTTC.

The J gene is TRBJ2-7, the V gene TRBV6-6; perhaps TRBD1 as D (6 bases). Germline V gives CDR1 MNHNY, CDR2 SVGAGI (reference sequence). This CDR3 has 14 residues. Trimming stripped 6 bases from V and 0 bases from J, with 12 bases between. CDR3 in DNA: TGTGCCAGCAGGCCACAGGGCATCTCCTACGAGCAGTACTTC. Protein sequence: CASRPQGISYEQYF.

The gene calls are TRBV6-5 and TRBJ1-4; possibly TRBD1 for D (6 bases). CDR1 and CDR2 from the germline V gene are MNHEY and SVGAGI. The ends were cut back, 0 bases at V and 4 bases at J, with 12 bases in the middle. The CDR3 length is 16 residues. The CDR3 sequence: CASSYSEGGGNEKLFF. The CDR3 bases are TGTGCCAGCAGTTACTCCGAAGGGGGGGGTAATGAAAAACTGTTTTTT.

The CDR3 region has the DNA TGTGCCAGTAGTAAAAGGAGCGGGGGGGCCGGAGCAGATACGCAGTATTTT. It specifies CASSKRSGGAGADTQYF. The genes are TRBV19 and TRBJ2-3; 10 bases map to TRBD2. The CDR3 runs 17 residues. Germline values: CDR1 LNHDA, CDR2 SQIVND (reference sequence). The V gene end was trimmed by 4 bases and the J gene end by 4 bases; junction bases not matched to a gene: 11.

The chain has TRBV27 and TRBJ2-5; weak D call: TRBD2 (7 bases). The CDR3 runs 17 residues. Trimming shortened V by 2 bases and J by 4 bases, and 20 bases separated the two germline ends. Germline V gene lookup returns CDR1 MNHEY and CDR2 SMNVEV (reference sequence). Here the CDR3 reads CASSLLGGGGSRETQYF. The CDR3 DNA reads TGTGCCAGCAGTTTACTGGGCGGGGGCGGGAGTAGAGAGACCCAGTACTTC.

The chain combines TRBV19 with TRBJ2-7; D possibly corresponds to TRBD1 (6 bases). With 4 bases removed from V and 0 bases from J, the gap between germline ends came to 16 bases. CDR1 is LNHDA and CDR2 is SQIVND in the germline V gene (reference sequence). The CDR3 is made up of 16 amino acids. The CDR3 nucleotides read TGTGCCAGTAGTAGACGAGACGGGACACACTCCTACGAGCAGTACTTC. Its translation: CASSRRDGTHSYEQYF.

This chain joins TRBV5-6 and TRBJ2-3, with no clear D. The germline V gene encodes CDR1 SGHDT and CDR2 YYEEEE. Trimming removed 1 base at V and 2 bases at J, with 11 bases between. This CDR3 comprises 15 residues. CDR3 DNA: TGTGCCAGCAGCTTGAACAGTTTTCTCACAGATACGCAGTATTTT. Translating it yields CASSLNSFLTDTQYF.

This clone was observed a single time. The chain couples TRBV19 to TRBJ1-6, with TRBD1 matching over 7 bases. Germline V gene data show CDR1 as LNHDA and CDR2 as SQIVND (reference sequence). The junction had 6 bases not matched to a gene; V was cut back by 7 bases and J by 6 bases. CDR3 length: 14 amino acids. This CDR3 is CASTPGGGNSPLHF. The CDR3 coding sequence is TGTGCCAGTACCCCAGGGGGTGGTAATTCACCCCTCCACTTT.

The chain combines TRBV5-8 with TRBJ2-7; D possibly corresponds to TRBD1 (6 bases). Germline V CDR1 and CDR2: SGHTS, YDEGEE. Trimming removed 1 base at V and 7 bases at J, with 18 bases between. The CDR3 is 15 amino acids. The CDR3 sequence: CASSLPRQVEREQYF. The CDR3 DNA reads TGTGCCAGCAGCTTGCCTCGACAGGTTGAACGGGAGCAGTACTTC.

The V call is TRBV10-1, the J call TRBJ2-3; no definite D call. The germline CDR1 and CDR2 sequences are WNHNN and SYGVQD (reference sequence). This CDR3 region has 16 residues. V lost 3 bases to trimming and J lost 0 bases, with 13 bases between them. The chain's CDR3 is CASSDRIYRSTDTQYF. The CDR3 nucleotides are TGCGCCAGCAGTGATCGGATCTACAGAAGCACAGATACGCAGTATTTT.

The V gene is TRBV19, the J gene TRBJ2-7, with TRBD1 identical over 7 bases. CDR3 length: 14 residues. With V trimmed by 10 bases and J by 0 bases, 9 bases remained unmatched. The germline V gene encodes CDR1 LNHDA and CDR2 SQIVND (reference sequence). CDR3 coding DNA: TGTGCCACCACTCCGACAGGGTTCTCCTACGAGCAGTACTTC. Protein sequence: CATTPTGFSYEQYF.